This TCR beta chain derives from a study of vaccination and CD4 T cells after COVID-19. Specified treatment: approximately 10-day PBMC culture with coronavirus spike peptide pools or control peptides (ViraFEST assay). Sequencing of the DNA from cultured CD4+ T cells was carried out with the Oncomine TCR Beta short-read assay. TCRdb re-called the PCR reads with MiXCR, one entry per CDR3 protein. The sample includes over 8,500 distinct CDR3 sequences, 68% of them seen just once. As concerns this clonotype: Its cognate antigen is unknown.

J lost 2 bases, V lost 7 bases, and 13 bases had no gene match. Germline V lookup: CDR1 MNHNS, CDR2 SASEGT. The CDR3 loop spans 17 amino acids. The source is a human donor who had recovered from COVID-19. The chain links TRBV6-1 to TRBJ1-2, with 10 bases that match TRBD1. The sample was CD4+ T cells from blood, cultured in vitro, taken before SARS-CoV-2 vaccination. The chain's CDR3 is CASKPGQGSKENYGYTF. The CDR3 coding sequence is TGTGCCAGCAAGCCGGGACAGGGGTCTAAAGAGAACTATGGCTACACCTTC.